These 25 T cell receptor beta chains originate from one sample sequenced in a study of CXCR3-negative and CXCR3-positive naive CD8 T cells. Whole-study findings and limits: More hydrophobic TRB CDR3s occurred in CXCR3-positive than in CXCR3-negative naive cells.

5' RACE with UMI labels generated the TRB cDNA libraries. TCRdb processed the 5' RACE reads again and assigns one entry to each CDR3 protein, with no DNA. The table for this sample gives around 6,800 distinct CDR3 sequences. For these receptors, no antigen is known. Input material: naive CXCR3+ CD8+ T cells from blood. The subset is: CD45RO-CCR7+CD27+CD95- naive CD8+ T cells expressing CXCR3 (TNR3+). These receptors all stem from a human donor in good health. Some clones in this sample may be carry-over from other donors' samples.

The genes are TRBV3-1 and TRBJ2-1; the TRBD2 assignment by TCRdb is unverifiable without DNA. The CDR3 consists of 15 residues. Germline V CDR1 and CDR2: LGHDT, YNNKEL (reference sequence). CDR3 loop: CASSQLLAGGNEQFF.

This clonotype counts as medium-sized by frequency. This chain joins TRBV13 and TRBJ2-1; lacking DNA, the TRBD1 call made by TCRdb goes unchecked. The germline V gene has CDR1 PRHDT and CDR2 FYEKMQ (reference sequence). The CDR3 is 16 residues long. The chain's CDR3 is CASSLGQGAVYNEQFF. Together with reference TRBV13 and TRBJ2-1, the CDR3 gives the full variable domain: AAGVIQSPRHLIKEKRETATLKCYPIPRHDTVYWYQQGPGQDPQFLISFYEKMQSDKGSIPDRFSAQQFSDYHSELNMSSLELGDSALYFCASSLGQGAVYNEQFFGPGTRLTVL.

The V gene is TRBV27, the J gene TRBJ2-1. The CDR3 contains 12 residues. Germline CDR1 and CDR2: MNHEY and SMNVEV (reference sequence). CDR3 region: CASSFGDNEQFF.

The rearrangement links TRBV6-2 or TRBV6-3 to TRBJ2-5; TCRdb outputs TRBD2, but without DNA this stays unchecked. Looked up from germline, CDR1 is MNHEY and CDR2 is SVGEGT. The CDR3 covers 15 residues. The CDR3 loop reads CASRRLAGGRETQYF.

This clonotype is called medium-sized based on its frequency. This chain uses TRBV28 with TRBJ2-3; TCRdb picks TRBD1, but there is no DNA to check that call. CDR3 size: 15 residues. Germline CDR1 and CDR2: MDHEN and SYDVKM. Here the CDR3 reads CASRGGGTGADTQYF.

Measured by frequency, this clonotype is medium-sized. The CDR3 here is CASSQARGRTEAFF. V gene TRBV14 combines with J gene TRBJ1-1; there is no DNA to check the TCRdb D call of TRBD1. The CDR3 totals 14 residues. The V gene's germline CDR1 is SGHDN and CDR2 FVKESK. The full variable domain, in which reference TRBV14 and TRBJ1-1 provide the parts outside the CDR3, is EAGVTQFPSHSVIEKGQTVTLRCDPISGHDNLYWYRRVMGKEIKFLLHFVKESKQDESGMPNNRFLAERTGGTYSTLKVQPAELEDSGVYFCASSQARGRTEAFFGQGTRLTVV.

By frequency, this clonotype registers medium-sized. The chain uses TRBV7-2 and TRBJ1-1. CDR3 length: 14 residues. Germline CDR1 is SGHTA and CDR2 is FQGNSA. The CDR3 loop reads CASSLAFETTEAFF.

This clonotype is deemed medium-sized by its frequency. The genes are TRBV5-1 and TRBJ2-1. This CDR3 spans 15 amino acids. Germline CDR1 SGHRS, CDR2 YFSETQ. CDR3 region: CASSFSGNSYNEQFF.

V and J are TRBV9 and TRBJ2-2; the TRBD1 assignment by TCRdb is unverifiable without DNA. The CDR3 totals 17 residues. Germline assignment: CDR1 SGDLS and CDR2 YYNGEE. The CDR3 sequence is CASSVDLGGVNTGELFF.

This clonotype is called medium-sized based on its frequency. The rearrangement links TRBV4-3 to TRBJ2-1; TCRdb returns TRBD1, unconfirmable since there is no DNA. Germline V CDR1 and CDR2: LGHNA, YSLEER. The CDR3 sequence is 16 residues long. This CDR3 reads CASSQDRGRGRNEQFF.

V is TRBV20-1 and J is TRBJ2-7; TCRdb designates TRBD2, a call that cannot be tested without DNA. Germline CDR1 and CDR2: DFQATT and SNEGSKA (reference sequence). The CDR3 consists of 15 residues. The CDR3 is CSARDTGGPWYEQYF.

This chain uses TRBV20-1 with TRBJ2-7; the TCRdb D gene call, TRBD1, has no DNA to confirm it. Looked up from germline, CDR1 is DFQATT and CDR2 is SNEGSKA (reference sequence). The CDR3 is made up of 15 amino acids. CDR3 protein: CSAKPPGEGSYEQYF.

This clonotype is deemed medium-sized by its frequency. V gene TRBV11-2 combines with J gene TRBJ2-5; TCRdb indicates TRBD1, and absent DNA this call remains unverified. From germline, CDR1 is SGHAT and CDR2 FQNNGV. The CDR3 is 14 amino acids. CDR3: CASSFLTGLETQYF.

The V and J genes are TRBV11-3 and TRBJ2-3; TCRdb's D call of TRBD1 is untestable without DNA. Germline loops: CDR1 SGHNT, CDR2 YENEEA. CDR3 length: 14 residues. The CDR3 here is CASSLDTGTDTQYF. The full variable domain, rest sourced from reference TRBV11-3 and TRBJ2-3, is EAGVVQSPRYKIIEKKQPVAFWCNPISGHNTLYWYLQNLGQGPELLIRYENEEAVDDSQLPKDRFSAERLKGVDSTLKIQPAELGDSAVYLCASSLDTGTDTQYFGPGTRLTVL.

This clonotype counts as medium-sized by frequency. The rearrangement uses TRBV5-1 and TRBJ1-1. The CDR3 sequence is 12 residues long. Germline V CDR1 and CDR2: SGHRS, YFSETQ. The CDR3 loop is CASSHTNTEAFF.

The chain carries TRBV19 and TRBJ2-2. The CDR3 runs 14 residues. Germline assignment: CDR1 LNHDA and CDR2 SQIVND (reference sequence). CDR3 residues: CASSIVGSSGELFF.

Measured by frequency, this clonotype is medium-sized (0.01 to 0.1%). This chain joins TRBV29-1 and TRBJ1-2. In germline, CDR1 is SQVTM, CDR2 ANQGSEA. This CDR3 region has 12 residues. CDR3 protein: CSVPGPRDGYTF.

The chain carries TRBV28 and TRBJ2-1; TCRdb's D call of TRBD2 is untestable without DNA. The V gene's germline CDR1 is MDHEN and CDR2 SYDVKM. CDR3 length: 15 residues. The CDR3 spells CASTELPSSYNEQFF.

This chain links TRBV4-2 with TRBJ2-2; TCRdb indicates TRBD1, and absent DNA this call remains unverified. CDR1 is LGHNA and CDR2 is YNFKEQ in the germline V gene. The CDR3 totals 16 residues. CDR3 residues: CASSQEERGPTGELFF.

The J gene is TRBJ2-1, the V gene TRBV29-1; as DNA is missing, the TRBD2 call by TCRdb cannot be tested. The CDR3 extends over 14 amino acids. Looked up from germline, CDR1 is SQVTM and CDR2 is ANQGSEA. The chain's CDR3 is CSVTGTSGYNEQFF.

This clonotype registers medium-sized by frequency. This chain links TRBV2 with TRBJ1-1; the TRBD1 assignment by TCRdb is unverifiable without DNA. CDR1 SNHLY and CDR2 FYNNEI come from the germline V gene. This CDR3 contains 15 residues. The CDR3 spells CASSRPGRENTEAFF.

V and J are TRBV11-2 and TRBJ2-7. Germline CDR1 is SGHAT and CDR2 is FQNNGV. CDR3 length: 11 amino acids. CDR3 loop: CASSSGVEQYF.

Measured by frequency, this clonotype is medium-sized. The chain links TRBV10-2 to TRBJ2-1; no DNA is available, so the TRBD1 call from TCRdb remains unchecked. Germline lookup yields CDR1 WSHSY and CDR2 SAAADI. This CDR3 comprises 12 residues. The CDR3 reads CASTLTGNEQFF.

CDR3 residues: CASGLSYGDLADTGAFF. The chain is built from TRBV12-5 and TRBJ1-1. This CDR3 has 17 amino acids. CDR1 LGHNT and CDR2 FRNRAP come from the germline V gene.

V usage is TRBV29-1 and J usage is TRBJ2-1; TCRdb names TRBD2, which stays unverified in the absence of DNA. The CDR3 contains 13 residues. Germline CDR1 reads SQVTM; CDR2 reads ANQGSEA. CDR3 residues: CSVAGLQEDEQFF.